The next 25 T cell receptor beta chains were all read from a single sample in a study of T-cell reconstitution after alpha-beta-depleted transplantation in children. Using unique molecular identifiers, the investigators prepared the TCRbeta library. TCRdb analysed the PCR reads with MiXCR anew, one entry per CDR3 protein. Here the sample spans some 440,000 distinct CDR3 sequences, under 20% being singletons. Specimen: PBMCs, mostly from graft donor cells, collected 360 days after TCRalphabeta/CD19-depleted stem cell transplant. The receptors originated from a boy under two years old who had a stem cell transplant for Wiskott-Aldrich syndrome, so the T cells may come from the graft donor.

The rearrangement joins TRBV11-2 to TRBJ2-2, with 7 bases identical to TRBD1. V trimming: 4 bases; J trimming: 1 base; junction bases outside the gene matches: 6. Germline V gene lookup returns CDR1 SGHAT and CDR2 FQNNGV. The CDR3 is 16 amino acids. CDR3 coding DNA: TGTGCCAGCAGCTATCAAACAGGGGAGAACACCGGGGAGCTGTTTTTT. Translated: CASSYQTGENTGELFF. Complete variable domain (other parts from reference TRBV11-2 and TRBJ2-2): EAGVAQSPRYKIIEKRQSVAFWCNPISGHATLYWYQQILGQGPKLLIQFQNNGVVDDSQLPKDRFSAERLKGVDSTLKIQPAKLEDSAVYLCASSYQTGENTGELFFGEGSRLTVL.

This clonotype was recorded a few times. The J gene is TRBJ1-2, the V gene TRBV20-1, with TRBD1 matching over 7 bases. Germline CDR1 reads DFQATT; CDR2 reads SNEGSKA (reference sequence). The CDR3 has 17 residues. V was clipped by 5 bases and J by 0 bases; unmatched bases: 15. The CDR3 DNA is TGCAGTGCTCCACGCCCGGGACAGCTGACTTCTAACTATGGCTACACCTTC. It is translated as CSAPRPGQLTSNYGYTF.

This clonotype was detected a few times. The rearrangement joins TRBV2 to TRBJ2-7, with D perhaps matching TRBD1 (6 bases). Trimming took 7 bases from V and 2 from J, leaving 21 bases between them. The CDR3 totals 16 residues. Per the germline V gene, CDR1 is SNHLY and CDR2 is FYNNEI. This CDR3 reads CASNGVLNRVAYEQYF. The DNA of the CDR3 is TGTGCCAGCAATGGCGTTTTGAACAGGGTCGCCTACGAGCAGTACTTC.

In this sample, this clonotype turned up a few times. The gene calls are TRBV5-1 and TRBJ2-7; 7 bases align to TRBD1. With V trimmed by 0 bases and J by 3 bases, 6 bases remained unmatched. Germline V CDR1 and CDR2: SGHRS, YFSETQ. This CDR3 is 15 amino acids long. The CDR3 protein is CASSLAGTVDYEQYF. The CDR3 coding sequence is TGCGCCAGCAGCTTGGCCGGGACAGTAGACTACGAGCAGTACTTC.

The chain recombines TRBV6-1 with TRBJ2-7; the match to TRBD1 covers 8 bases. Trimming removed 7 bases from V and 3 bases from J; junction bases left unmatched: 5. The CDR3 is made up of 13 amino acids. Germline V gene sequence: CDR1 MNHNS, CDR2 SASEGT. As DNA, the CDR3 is TGTGCCAGCATGCGACAGGGGATCTACGAGCAGTACTTC. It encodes CASMRQGIYEQYF.

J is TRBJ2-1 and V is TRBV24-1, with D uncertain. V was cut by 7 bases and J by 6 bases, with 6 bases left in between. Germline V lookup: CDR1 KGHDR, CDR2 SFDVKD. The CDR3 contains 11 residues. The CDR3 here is CATRHSNEQFF. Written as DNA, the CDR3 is TGTGCCACCAGACATTCCAATGAGCAGTTCTTC.

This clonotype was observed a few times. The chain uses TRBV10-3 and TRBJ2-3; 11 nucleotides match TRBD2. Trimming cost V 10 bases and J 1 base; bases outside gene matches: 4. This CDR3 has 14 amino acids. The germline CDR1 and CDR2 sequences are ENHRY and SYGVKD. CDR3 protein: CASRSGRGTDTQYF. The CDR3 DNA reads TGTGCCAGCCGTAGCGGGAGGGGCACAGATACGCAGTATTTT.

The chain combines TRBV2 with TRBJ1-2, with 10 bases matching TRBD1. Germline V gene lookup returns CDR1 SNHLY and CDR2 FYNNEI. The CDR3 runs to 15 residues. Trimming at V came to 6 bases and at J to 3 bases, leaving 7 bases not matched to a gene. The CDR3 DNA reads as TGTGCCAGCAGCCGTAGACAGGGGGCCGACTATGGCTACACCTTC. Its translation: CASSRRQGADYGYTF.

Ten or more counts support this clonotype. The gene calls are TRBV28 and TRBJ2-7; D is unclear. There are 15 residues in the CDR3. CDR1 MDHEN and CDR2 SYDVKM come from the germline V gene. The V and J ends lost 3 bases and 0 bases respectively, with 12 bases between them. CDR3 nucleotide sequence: TGTGCCAGCAGTTTGCCCCAGCAGAGCTCCTACGAGCAGTACTTC. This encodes CASSLPQQSSYEQYF.

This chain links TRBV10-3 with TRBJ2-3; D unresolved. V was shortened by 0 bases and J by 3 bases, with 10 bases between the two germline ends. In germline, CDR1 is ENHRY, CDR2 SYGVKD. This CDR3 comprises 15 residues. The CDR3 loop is CAISESETITDTQYF. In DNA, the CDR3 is TGTGCCATCAGTGAGTCGGAAACGATTACAGATACGCAGTATTTT.

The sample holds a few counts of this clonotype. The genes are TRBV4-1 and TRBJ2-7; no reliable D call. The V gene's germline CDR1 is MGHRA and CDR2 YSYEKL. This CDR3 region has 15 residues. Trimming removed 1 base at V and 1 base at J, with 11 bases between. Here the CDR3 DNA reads TGCGCCAGCAGCCAAGGTGTCAGGTCTTCCTACGAGCAGTACTTC. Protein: CASSQGVRSSYEQYF.

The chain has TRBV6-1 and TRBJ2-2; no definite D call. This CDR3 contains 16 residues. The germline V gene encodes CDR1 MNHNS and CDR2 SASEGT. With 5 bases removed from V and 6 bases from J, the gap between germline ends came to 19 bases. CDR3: CASSPHKLRRPGELFF. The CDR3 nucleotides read TGTGCCAGCAGTCCGCATAAACTGAGGCGTCCCGGGGAGCTGTTTTTT.

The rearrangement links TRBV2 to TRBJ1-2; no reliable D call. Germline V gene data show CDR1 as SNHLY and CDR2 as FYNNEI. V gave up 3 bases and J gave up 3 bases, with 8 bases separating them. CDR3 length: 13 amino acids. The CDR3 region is CASSETEHYGYTF. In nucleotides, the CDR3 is TGTGCCAGCAGTGAGACGGAACACTATGGCTACACCTTC. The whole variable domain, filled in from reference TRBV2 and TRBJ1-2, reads EPEVTQTPSHQVTQMGQEVILRCVPISNHLYFYWYRQILGQKVEFLVSFYNNEISEKSEIFDDQFSVERPDGSNFTLKIRSTKLEDSAMYFCASSETEHYGYTFGSGTRLTVV.

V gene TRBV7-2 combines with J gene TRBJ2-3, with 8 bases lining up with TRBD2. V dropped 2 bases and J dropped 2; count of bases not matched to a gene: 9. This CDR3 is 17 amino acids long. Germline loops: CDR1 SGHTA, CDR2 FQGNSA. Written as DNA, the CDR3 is TGTGCCAGCAGCTTAACGTCGACTAGCGATAACACAGATACGCAGTATTTT. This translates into CASSLTSTSDNTDTQYF.

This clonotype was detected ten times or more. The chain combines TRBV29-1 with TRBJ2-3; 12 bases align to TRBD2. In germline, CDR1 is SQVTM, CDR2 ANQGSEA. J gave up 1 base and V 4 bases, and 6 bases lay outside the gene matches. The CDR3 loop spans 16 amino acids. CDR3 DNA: TGCAGCGTTGCCCCGAGACTAGCGGGAGGCACAGATACGCAGTATTTT. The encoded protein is CSVAPRLAGGTDTQYF.

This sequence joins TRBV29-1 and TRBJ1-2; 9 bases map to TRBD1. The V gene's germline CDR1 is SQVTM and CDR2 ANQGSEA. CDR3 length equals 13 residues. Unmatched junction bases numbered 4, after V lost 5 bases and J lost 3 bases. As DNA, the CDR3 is TGCAGCGTTAGGGACAGGGCTTACTATGGCTACACCTTC. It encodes CSVRDRAYYGYTF.

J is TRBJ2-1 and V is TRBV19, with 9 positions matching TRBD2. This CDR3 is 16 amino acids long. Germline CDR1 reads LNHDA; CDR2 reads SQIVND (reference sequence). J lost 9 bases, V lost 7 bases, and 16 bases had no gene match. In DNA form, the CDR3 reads TGTGCCAGTAATCCCTTAGCGGGAGCAATTCTAACTGAGCAGTTCTTC. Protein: CASNPLAGAILTEQFF. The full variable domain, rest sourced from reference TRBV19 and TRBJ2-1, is DGGITQSPKYLFRKEGQNVTLSCEQNLNHDAMYWYRQDPGQGLRLIYYSQIVNDFQKGDIAEGYSVSREKKESFPLTVTSAQKNPTAFYLCASNPLAGAILTEQFFGPGTRLTVL.

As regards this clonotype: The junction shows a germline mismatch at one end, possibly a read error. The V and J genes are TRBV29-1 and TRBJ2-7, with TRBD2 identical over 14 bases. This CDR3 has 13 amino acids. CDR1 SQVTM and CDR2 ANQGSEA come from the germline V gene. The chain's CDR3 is CSVRPGLAGVMVF. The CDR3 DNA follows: TGCAGCGTTCGGCCGGGACTAGCGGGAGTTATGGTCTTC.

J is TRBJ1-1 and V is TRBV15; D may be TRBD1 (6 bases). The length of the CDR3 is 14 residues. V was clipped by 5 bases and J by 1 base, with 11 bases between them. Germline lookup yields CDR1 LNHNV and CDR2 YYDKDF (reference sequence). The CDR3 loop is CATSRWGANTEAFF. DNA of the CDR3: TGTGCCACCAGCCGTTGGGGGGCGAACACTGAAGCTTTCTTT.

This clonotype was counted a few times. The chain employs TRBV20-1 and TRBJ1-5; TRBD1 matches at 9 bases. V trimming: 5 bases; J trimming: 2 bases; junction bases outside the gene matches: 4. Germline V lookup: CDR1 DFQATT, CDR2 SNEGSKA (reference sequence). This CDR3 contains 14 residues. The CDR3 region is CSAPGQGRNQPQHF. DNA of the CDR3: TGCAGTGCTCCTGGACAGGGGCGCAATCAGCCCCAGCATTTT.

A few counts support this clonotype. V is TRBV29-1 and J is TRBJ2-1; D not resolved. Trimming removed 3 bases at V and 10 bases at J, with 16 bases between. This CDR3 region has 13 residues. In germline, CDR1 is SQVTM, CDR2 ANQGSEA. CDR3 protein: CSVDATPRSEQFF. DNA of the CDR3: TGCAGCGTTGACGCGACTCCCCGGTCGGAGCAGTTCTTC.

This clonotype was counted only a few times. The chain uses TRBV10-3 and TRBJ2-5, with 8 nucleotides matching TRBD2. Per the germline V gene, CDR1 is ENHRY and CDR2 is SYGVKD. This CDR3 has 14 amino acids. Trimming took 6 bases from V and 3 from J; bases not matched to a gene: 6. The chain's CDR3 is CAISPGLAKETQYF. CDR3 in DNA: TGTGCCATCAGCCCCGGACTAGCAAAAGAGACCCAGTACTTC.

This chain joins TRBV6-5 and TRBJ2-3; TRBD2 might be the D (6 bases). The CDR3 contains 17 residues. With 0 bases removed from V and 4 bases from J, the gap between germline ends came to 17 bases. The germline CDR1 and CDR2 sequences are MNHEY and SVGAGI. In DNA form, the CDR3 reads TGTGCCAGCAGTTACTCGATTAGAGGCGGGATAGCAGATACGCAGTATTTT. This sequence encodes CASSYSIRGGIADTQYF.

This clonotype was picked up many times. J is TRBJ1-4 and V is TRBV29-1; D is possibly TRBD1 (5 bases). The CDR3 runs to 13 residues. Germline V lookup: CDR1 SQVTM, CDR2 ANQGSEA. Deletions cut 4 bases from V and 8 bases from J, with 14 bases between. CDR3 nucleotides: TGCAGCGTTGCTCTGGGGCGCAGGGAAAAACTGTTTTTT. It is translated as CSVALGRREKLFF.

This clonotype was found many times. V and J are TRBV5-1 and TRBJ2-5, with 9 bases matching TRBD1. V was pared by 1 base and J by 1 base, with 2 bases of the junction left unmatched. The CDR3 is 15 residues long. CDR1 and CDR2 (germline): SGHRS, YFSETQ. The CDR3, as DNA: TGCGCCAGCAGCTTGTCGGGACAGGGCCAAGAGACCCAGTACTTC. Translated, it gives CASSLSGQGQETQYF.